Here is one TCR beta chain with its context. Antigen specificity is unknown. A read error may explain this, as a much larger clone is one base away. This sample is part of a study of T-cell reconstitution after alpha-beta-depleted transplantation in children. Study-wide findings and caveats: T-cell numbers and diversity, one year after transplant, stemmed largely from T cells that were newly produced. Surviving recipient cells, namely T cells and thymic progenitors, were the source of high day-60 TCRbeta diversity in some patients. As was reported, about two months after transplant, alpha-beta T cells came from several hundred expanded graft clones.

The library targeted TCRbeta and was prepared with unique molecular identifiers. TCRdb reprocessed the PCR reads with MiXCR, giving one entry per CDR3 protein. This table holds 490,000 or so distinct CDR3 sequences, roughly a tenth found once. The ends lost 4 bases at V and 8 bases at J; junction bases unmatched: 12. CDR1 SEHNR and CDR2 FQNEAQ come from the germline V gene (reference sequence). The CDR3 consists of 15 residues. This sequence originates from a child aged 2-15 years with inherited bone marrow failure, due to receive a stem cell transplant. The gene calls are TRBV7-9 and TRBJ2-3, with 7 bases aligning to TRBD2. This sample comprised PBMCs, obtained before TCRalphabeta/CD19-depleted stem cell transplant. The CDR3 region is CASSSSGSQGGTQYF. CDR3 DNA sequence: TGTGCCAGCAGCTCTAGCGGTTCTCAGGGAGGTACGCAGTATTTT.